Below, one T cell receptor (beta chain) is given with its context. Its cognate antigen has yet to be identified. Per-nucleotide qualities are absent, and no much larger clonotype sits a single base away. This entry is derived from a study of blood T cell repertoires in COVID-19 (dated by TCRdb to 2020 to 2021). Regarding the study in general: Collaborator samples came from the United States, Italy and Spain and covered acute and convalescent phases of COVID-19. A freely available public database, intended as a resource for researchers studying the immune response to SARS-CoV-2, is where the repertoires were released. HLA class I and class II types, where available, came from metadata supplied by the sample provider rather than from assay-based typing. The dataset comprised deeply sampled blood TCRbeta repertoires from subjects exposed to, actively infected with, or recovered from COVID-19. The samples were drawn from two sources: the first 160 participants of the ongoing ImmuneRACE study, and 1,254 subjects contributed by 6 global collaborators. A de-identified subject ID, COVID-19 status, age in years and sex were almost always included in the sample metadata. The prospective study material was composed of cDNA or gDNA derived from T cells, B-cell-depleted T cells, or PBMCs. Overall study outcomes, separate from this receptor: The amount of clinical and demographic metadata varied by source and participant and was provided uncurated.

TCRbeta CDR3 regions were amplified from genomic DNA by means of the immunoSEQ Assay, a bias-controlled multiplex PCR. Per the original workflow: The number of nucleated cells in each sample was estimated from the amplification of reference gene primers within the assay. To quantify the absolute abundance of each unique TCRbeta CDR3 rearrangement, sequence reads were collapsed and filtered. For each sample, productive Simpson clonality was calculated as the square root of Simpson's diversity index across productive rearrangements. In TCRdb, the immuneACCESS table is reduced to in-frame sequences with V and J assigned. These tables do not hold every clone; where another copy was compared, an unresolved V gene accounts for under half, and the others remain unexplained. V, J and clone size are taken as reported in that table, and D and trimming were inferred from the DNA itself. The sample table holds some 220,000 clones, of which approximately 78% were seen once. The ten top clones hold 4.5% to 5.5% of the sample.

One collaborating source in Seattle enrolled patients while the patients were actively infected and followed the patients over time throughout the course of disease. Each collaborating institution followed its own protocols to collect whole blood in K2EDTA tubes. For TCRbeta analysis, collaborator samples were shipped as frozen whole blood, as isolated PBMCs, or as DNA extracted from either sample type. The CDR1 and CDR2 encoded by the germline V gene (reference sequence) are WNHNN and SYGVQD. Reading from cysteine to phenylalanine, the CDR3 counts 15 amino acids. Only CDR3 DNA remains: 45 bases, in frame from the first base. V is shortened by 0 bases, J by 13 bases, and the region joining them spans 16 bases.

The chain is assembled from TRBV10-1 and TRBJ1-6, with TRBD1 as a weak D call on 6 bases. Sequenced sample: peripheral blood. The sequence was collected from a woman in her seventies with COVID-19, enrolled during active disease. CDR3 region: CASSESVTGRSPLHF. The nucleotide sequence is TGCGCCAGCAGTGAGTCGGTGACAGGCCGATCCCCCCTCCACTTT.